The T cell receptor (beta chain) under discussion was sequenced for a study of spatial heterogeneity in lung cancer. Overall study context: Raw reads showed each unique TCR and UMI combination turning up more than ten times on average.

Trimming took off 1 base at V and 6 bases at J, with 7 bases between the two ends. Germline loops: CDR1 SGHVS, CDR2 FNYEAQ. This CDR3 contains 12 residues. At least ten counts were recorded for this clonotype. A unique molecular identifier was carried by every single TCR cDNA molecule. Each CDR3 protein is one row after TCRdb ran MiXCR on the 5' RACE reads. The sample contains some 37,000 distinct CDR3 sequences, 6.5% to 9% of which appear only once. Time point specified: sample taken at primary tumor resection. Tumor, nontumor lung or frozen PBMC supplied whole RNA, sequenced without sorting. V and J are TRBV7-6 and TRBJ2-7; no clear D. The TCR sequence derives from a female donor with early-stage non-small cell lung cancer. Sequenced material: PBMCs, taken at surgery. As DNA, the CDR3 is TGTGCCAGCAGCTTAGACAAGCGCGAGCAGTACTTC. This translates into CASSLDKREQYF.